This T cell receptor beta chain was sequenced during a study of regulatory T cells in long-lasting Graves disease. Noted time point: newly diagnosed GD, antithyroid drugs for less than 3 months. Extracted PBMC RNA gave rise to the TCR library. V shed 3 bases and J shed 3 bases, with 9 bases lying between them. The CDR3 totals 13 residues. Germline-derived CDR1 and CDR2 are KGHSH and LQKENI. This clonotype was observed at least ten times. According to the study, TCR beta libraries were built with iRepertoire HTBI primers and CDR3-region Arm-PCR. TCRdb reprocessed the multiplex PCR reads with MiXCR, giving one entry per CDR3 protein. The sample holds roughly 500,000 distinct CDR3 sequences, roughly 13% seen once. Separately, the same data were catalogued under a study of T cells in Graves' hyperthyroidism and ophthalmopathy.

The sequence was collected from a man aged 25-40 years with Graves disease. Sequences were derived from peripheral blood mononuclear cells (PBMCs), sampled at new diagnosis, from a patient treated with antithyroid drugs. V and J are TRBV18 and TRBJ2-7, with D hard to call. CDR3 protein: CASSPQDVYEQYF. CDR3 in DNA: TGTGCCAGCTCACCTCAGGACGTCTACGAGCAGTACTTC.